This T cell receptor (beta chain) stems from a study of T cell repertoires in cytomegalovirus infection. Overall study findings and caveats: The ex vivo response was dominated by HLA-C-restricted CMV-specific TCR beta clonotypes.

Comments on this clonotype: Its antigen is not known.

Each CDR3 protein gets one entry after TCRdb re-called the reads with MiXCR. The repertoire holds approximately 600,000 distinct CDR3 sequences, under 45% seen once, with 48% in the top ten. Trimming shortened V by 1 base and J by 7 bases, and 20 bases separated the two germline ends. The germline V gene has CDR1 MGHRA and CDR2 YSYEKL. There are 17 residues in the CDR3. The sequence derives from a human donor in good health (CMV status not recorded). Some clones in this sample may be carry-over from other donors' samples. Sequencing was performed on cultured PBMCs, taken from culture after CMV antigen stimulation. This chain links TRBV4-1 with TRBJ1-5; D is perhaps TRBD1 (5 bases). The CDR3 DNA reads as TGCGCCAGCAGCCAAGCCGGGACGCTCTCTCCCGGGCAGCCCCAGCATTTT. Translation: CASSQAGTLSPGQPQHF.